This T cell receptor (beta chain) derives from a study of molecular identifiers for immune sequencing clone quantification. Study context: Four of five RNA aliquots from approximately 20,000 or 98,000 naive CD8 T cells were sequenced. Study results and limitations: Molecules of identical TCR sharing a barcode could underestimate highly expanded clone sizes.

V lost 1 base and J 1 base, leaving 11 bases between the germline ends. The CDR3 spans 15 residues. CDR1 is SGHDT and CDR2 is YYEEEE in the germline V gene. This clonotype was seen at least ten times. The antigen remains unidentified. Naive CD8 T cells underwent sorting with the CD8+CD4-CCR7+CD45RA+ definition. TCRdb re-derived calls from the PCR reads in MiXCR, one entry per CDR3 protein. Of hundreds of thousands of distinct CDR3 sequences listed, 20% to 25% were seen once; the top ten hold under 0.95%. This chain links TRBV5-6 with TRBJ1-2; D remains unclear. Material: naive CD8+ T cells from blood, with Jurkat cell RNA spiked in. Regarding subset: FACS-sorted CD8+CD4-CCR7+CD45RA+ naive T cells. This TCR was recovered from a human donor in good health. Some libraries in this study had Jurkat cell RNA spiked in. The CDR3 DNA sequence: TGTGCCAGCAGCTTGAGGGTACAGAGTAACTATGGCTACACCTTC. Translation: CASSLRVQSNYGYTF.